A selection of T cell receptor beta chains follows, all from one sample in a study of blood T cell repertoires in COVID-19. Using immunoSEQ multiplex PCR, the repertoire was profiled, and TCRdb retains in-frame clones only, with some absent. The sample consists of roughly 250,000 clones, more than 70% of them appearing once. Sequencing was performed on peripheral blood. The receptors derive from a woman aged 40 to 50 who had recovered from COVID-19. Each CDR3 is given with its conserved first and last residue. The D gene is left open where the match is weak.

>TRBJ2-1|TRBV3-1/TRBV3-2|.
TGTGCCAGCAGCCAAGACTCAACAGGGTTTGAGCAGTTCTTC
CASSQDSTGFEQFF
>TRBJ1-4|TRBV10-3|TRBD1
TGTGCCATCAGTGAGTCAAAACAGGGGTTCATACGGGAAAAACTGTTTTTT
CAISESKQGFIREKLFF
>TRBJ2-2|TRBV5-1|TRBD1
TGCGCCAGCAGCTTCGGGACAGGGCGGCGAACCGGGGAGCTGTTTTTT
CASSFGTGRRTGELFF
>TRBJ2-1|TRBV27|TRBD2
TGTGCCAGCAGTTTATCTTTTCCCCGACGGGGACTAGCGGGGGGCGCAAATGAGCAGTTCTTC
CASSLSFPRRGLAGGANEQFF
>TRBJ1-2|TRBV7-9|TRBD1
TGTGCCAGCAGCCCCCAGGGACAGGGGAACTATGGCTACACCTTC
CASSPQGQGNYGYTF
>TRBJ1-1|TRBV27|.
TGTGCCAGCAGTTTACAGGGGAACACTGAAGCTTTCTTT
CASSLQGNTEAFF
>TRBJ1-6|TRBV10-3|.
TGTGCCATCAGTGAGTCGAGGTCACCCCTCCACTTT
CAISESRSPLHF
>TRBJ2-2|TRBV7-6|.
TGTGCCAGCAGCTTGCCCCGGGACTGGAAATCGAACACCGGGGAGCTGTTTTTT
CASSLPRDWKSNTGELFF
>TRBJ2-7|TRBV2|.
TGTGCCAGCAGGCGGGATTCGCTAGGAGGTGAGCAGTACTTC
CASRRDSLGGEQYF
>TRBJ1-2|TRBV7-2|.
TGTGCCAGCAGCTTAGAGCCACAGCTTAACTATGGCTACACCTTC
CASSLEPQLNYGYTF
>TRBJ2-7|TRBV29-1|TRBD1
TGCAGCGTTGAAATCTTGGACAGGATCCCCTACGAGCAGTACTTC
CSVEILDRIPYEQYF
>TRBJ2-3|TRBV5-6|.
TGTGCCAGCAGCTTGGAGAGTAGCACAGATACGCAGTATTTT
CASSLESSTDTQYF
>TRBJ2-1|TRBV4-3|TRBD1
TGCGCCAGCAGCCAGGAACCGGGACAGGCTTACAATGAGCAGTTCTTC
CASSQEPGQAYNEQFF